This entry lists 28 T cell receptor beta chains sequenced from one sample in a study of T-cell memory formation after mild COVID-19. One entry per CDR3 protein, called by TCRdb with MiXCR from the 5' RACE reads. Seen here are 200,000 to 250,000 distinct CDR3 sequences, roughly a tenth observed once, and the top ten hold around 20%. What was sequenced was PBMCs or a T cell subset sorted from them (not recorded which). These receptor sequences come from a man in his late teens or twenties who had mild COVID-19 (a few samples of this study predate the infection). Cell type and time point are not known.

This clonotype was seen a few times. The chain couples TRBV6-5 to TRBJ1-6; no clear D. CDR3 length equals 16 residues. The ends were cut back, 0 bases at V and 10 bases at J, with 16 bases in the middle. The germline CDR1 and CDR2 sequences are MNHEY and SVGAGI. In DNA form, the CDR3 reads TGTGCCAGCAGTTACTCGGCGGGCAGCAAGCACTCACCCCTCCACTTT. This translates into CASSYSAGSKHSPLHF.

The chain is built from TRBV10-3 and TRBJ2-2; TRBD1 or TRBD2 may be the D gene (5 bases each). The CDR3 is 15 amino acids. The V end was cut by 6 bases, the J end by 8 bases, with 19 bases between. Germline-derived CDR1 and CDR2 are ENHRY and SYGVKD. The CDR3: CAIRVGTSSTGELFF. DNA for the CDR3: TGTGCCATCAGAGTTGGGACCTCCTCGACTGGGGAGCTGTTTTTT.

V is TRBV7-2 and J is TRBJ2-4; no firm D call. The CDR3 extends over 15 amino acids. Between the trimmed V and J ends, which lost 2 bases and 1 base, there was a span of 9 bases. Germline CDR1 and CDR2: SGHTA and FQGNSA. The CDR3, as DNA: TGTGCCAGCAGCTTATTTTCGCGGGCCAAAAACATTCAGTACTTC. Translated: CASSLFSRAKNIQYF.

This clonotype was found a few times. This sequence joins TRBV6-2 or TRBV6-3 and TRBJ2-7; D possibly uses TRBD1 or TRBD2 (5 bases each). Looked up from germline, CDR1 is MNHEY and CDR2 is SVGEGT. This CDR3 has 14 residues. V was clipped by 5 bases and J by 3 bases, with 14 bases between them. The CDR3 region is CASSQRGENYEQYF. The CDR3 bases are TGTGCCAGCAGTCAGAGGGGAGAGAACTACGAGCAGTACTTC.

The table lists this clonotype with many counts. This chain joins TRBV19 and TRBJ1-1; TRBD1 matches at 7 bases. The V gene end was trimmed by 6 bases and the J gene end by 3 bases; junction bases not matched to a gene: 10. Germline CDR1 LNHDA, CDR2 SQIVND (reference sequence). The CDR3 spans 15 residues. DNA for the CDR3: TGTGCCAGTAGGGGGGGACAGAGGTCGGACACTGAAGCTTTCTTT. Its protein product is CASRGGQRSDTEAFF.

This clonotype was observed a few times. The chain combines TRBV9 with TRBJ2-3; weak D call: TRBD1 (6 bases). V shed 5 bases and J shed 1 base, with 20 bases lying between them. The CDR3 spans 17 residues. Germline CDR1 SGDLS, CDR2 YYNGEE. The CDR3 DNA sequence: TGTGCCAGCAGAGAAATTGTTGGGGGCAGACGCACAGATACGCAGTATTTT. This encodes CASREIVGGRRTDTQYF.

This clonotype has a handful of counts. The rearrangement uses TRBV7-2 and TRBJ1-5; 8 nucleotides agree with TRBD1. The trim removed 5 bases at V and 1 base at J, leaving 7 bases unmatched. Germline V lookup: CDR1 SGHTA, CDR2 FQGNSA. There are 16 residues in the CDR3. The CDR3 reads CASSRTGGASNQPQHF. CDR3 sequence (DNA): TGTGCCAGCAGCAGAACAGGGGGGGCAAGCAATCAGCCCCAGCATTTT. The complete variable domain, with remaining parts taken from reference TRBV7-2 and TRBJ1-5, reads GAGVSQSPSNKVTEKGKDVELRCDPISGHTALYWYRQSLGQGLEFLIYFQGNSAPDKSGLPSDRFSAERTGGSVSTLTIQRTQQEDSAVYLCASSRTGGASNQPQHFGDGTRLSIL.

This clonotype has ten or more counts. This chain joins TRBV6-5 and TRBJ1-4; D not certain. This CDR3 spans 17 amino acids. V was pared by 0 bases and J by 5 bases, with 16 bases between. Germline assignment: CDR1 MNHEY and CDR2 SVGAGI. In DNA form, the CDR3 reads TGTGCCAGCAGTTACTCGAAAATTCCTGGGTCGAATGAAAAACTGTTTTTT. Encoded protein: CASSYSKIPGSNEKLFF.

V and J are TRBV20-1 and TRBJ2-3, with 8 bases lining up with TRBD2. Germline V gene data show CDR1 as DFQATT and CDR2 as SNEGSKA (reference sequence). V shed 5 bases, J shed 6 bases, and the junction held 4 bases outside the gene matches. This CDR3 has 12 amino acids. The CDR3: CSARGGLDTQYF. Written as DNA, the CDR3 is TGCAGTGCTCGCGGGGGGCTGGATACGCAGTATTTT.

The gene calls are TRBV24-1 and TRBJ2-3; unclear D gene. Germline V gives CDR1 KGHDR, CDR2 SFDVKD. Trimming stripped 5 bases from V and 3 bases from J, with 11 bases between. The CDR3 runs 14 residues. The CDR3 loop reads CATSGVGSTDTQYF. CDR3 bases: TGTGCCACCAGTGGGGTAGGGTCAACAGATACGCAGTATTTT.

The table lists this clonotype with a few counts. The J gene is TRBJ1-1, the V gene TRBV3-1; 10 bases fit TRBD1. V lost 0 bases, J lost 2 bases, and 9 bases stayed unmatched. This CDR3 has 18 residues. Germline V gives CDR1 LGHDT, CDR2 YNNKEL (reference sequence). The CDR3 DNA sequence: TGTGCCAGCAGCCAAGATGGAGTGGGACAGGGGTTTAACACTGAAGCTTTCTTT. It yields the protein CASSQDGVGQGFNTEAFF. Looking up the rest from reference TRBV3-1 and TRBJ1-1 gives the full variable domain: DTAVSQTPKYLVTQMGNDKSIKCEQNLGHDTMYWYKQDSKKFLKIMFSYNNKELIINETVPNRFSPKSPDKAHLNLHINSLELGDSAVYFCASSQDGVGQGFNTEAFFGQGTRLTVV.

This clonotype appeared a few times. The genes are TRBV5-1 and TRBJ1-1, with 10 bases aligning to TRBD1. CDR3 size: 15 residues. The junction had 5 bases not matched to a gene; V was cut back by 0 bases and J by 6 bases. Germline V gene lookup returns CDR1 SGHRS and CDR2 YFSETQ. CDR3 bases: TGCGCCAGCAGCTTGGTGGGACAGGGGATCGCTGAAGCTTTCTTT. This gives the protein CASSLVGQGIAEAFF.

This clonotype was seen only a few times. The V call is TRBV5-6, the J call TRBJ2-3; tentatively, D is TRBD2 (6 bases). Germline CDR1 reads SGHDT; CDR2 reads YYEEEE. The germline V and J ends were trimmed by 0 bases and 6 bases, with 14 bases remaining between them. The CDR3 runs to 15 residues. As DNA, the CDR3 is TGTGCCAGCAGCTTGGGGTCAGGGAGGTGGGATACGCAGTATTTT. It encodes CASSLGSGRWDTQYF.

This clonotype was seen only a few times. The rearrangement joins TRBV12-3 or TRBV12-4 to TRBJ2-5, with 11 positions matching TRBD2. V was clipped by 6 bases and J by 9 bases; unmatched bases: 6. The CDR3 is 13 residues long. As DNA, the CDR3 is TGTGCCAGCAGACTAGCGGGGGTCAGGGCCCAGTACTTC. This encodes CASRLAGVRAQYF.

This clonotype was recorded a few times. V usage is TRBV7-2 and J usage is TRBJ1-3; D unresolved. V lost 4 bases and J lost 2, with 12 bases in between. The CDR3 is 15 residues long. The germline V gene encodes CDR1 SGHTA and CDR2 FQGNSA. The CDR3 region is CASSSQVWAGNTIYF. The CDR3 nucleotides are TGTGCCAGCAGCTCGCAAGTTTGGGCTGGAAACACCATATATTTT.

The chain is built from TRBV12-3 or TRBV12-4 and TRBJ2-1; 9 positions agree with TRBD1. This CDR3 comprises 16 residues. The V and J ends lost 6 bases and 3 bases, in that order; junction bases with no gene match: 9. The CDR3 DNA reads TGTGCCAGCAGACCCTCACAGGGGGCCGGCTACAATGAGCAGTTCTTC. Protein: CASRPSQGAGYNEQFF.

V and J are TRBV6-2 or TRBV6-3 and TRBJ1-1, with 8 bases lining up with TRBD1. CDR3 length: 14 amino acids. V lost 7 bases and J lost 7; bases outside the gene matches: 11. The germline V gene encodes CDR1 MNHEY and CDR2 SVGEGT. The CDR3 spells CASTSPQGALEAFF. In DNA, the CDR3 is TGTGCCAGCACCTCTCCGCAGGGGGCCCTTGAAGCTTTCTTT.

This clonotype was observed a handful of times. The CDR3 sequence: CATTGTSGGKETQYF. The DNA for the CDR3 is TGTGCCACCACCGGGACTAGCGGGGGCAAAGAGACCCAGTACTTC. V gene TRBV3-1 combines with J gene TRBJ2-5, with 14 nucleotides matching TRBD2. J gave up 3 bases and V 10 bases, and 7 bases lay outside the gene matches. CDR1 LGHDT and CDR2 YNNKEL come from the germline V gene (reference sequence). The CDR3 extends over 15 amino acids.

The V gene is TRBV7-9, the J gene TRBJ2-2; 11 bases match TRBD1. With 6 bases clipped from V and 2 bases from J, the junction kept 17 bases outside the gene matches. CDR1 and CDR2 from the germline V gene are SEHNR and FQNEAQ (reference sequence). The CDR3 is 20 residues long. The chain's CDR3 is CASRPRTGGQSHINTGELFF. Here the CDR3 DNA reads TGTGCCAGCAGACCCCGGACAGGGGGCCAATCTCATATTAACACCGGGGAGCTGTTTTTT.

The sample holds a few counts of this clonotype. The V gene is TRBV24-1, the J gene TRBJ2-1, with 8 bases identical to TRBD1. This CDR3 has 15 amino acids. Trimming cost V 5 bases and J 7 bases; bases outside gene matches: 9. CDR1 and CDR2 from the germline V gene are KGHDR and SFDVKD. Here the CDR3 DNA reads TGTGCCACCAGTGCCCAGGGGGCGGGTGAGAATGAGCAGTTCTTC. Amino acid sequence: CATSAQGAGENEQFF.

This clonotype has at least ten counts. This chain connects TRBV6-2 or TRBV6-3 to TRBJ2-1, with 9 nucleotides matching TRBD1. Trimming cost V 0 bases and J 6 bases; bases outside gene matches: 6. From germline, CDR1 is MNHEY and CDR2 SVGEGT. This CDR3 has 16 amino acids. CDR3 in amino acids: CASSYSRGTGRNEQFF. CDR3 in DNA: TGTGCCAGCAGTTACTCCCGGGGGACAGGGCGCAATGAGCAGTTCTTC.

V and J are TRBV20-1 and TRBJ1-2; TRBD1 matches at 8 bases. Per germline, CDR1 DFQATT and CDR2 SNEGSKA (reference sequence). This CDR3 has 14 amino acids. With V trimmed by 6 bases and J by 2 bases, 8 bases remained unmatched. In nucleotides, the CDR3 is TGCAGTGCGTGTGACTGGACAGGGAACTATGGCTACACCTTC. It specifies CSACDWTGNYGYTF.

This clonotype was observed a few times. This chain joins TRBV20-1 and TRBJ2-5; D is undetermined. Germline CDR1 is DFQATT and CDR2 is SNEGSKA (reference sequence). The CDR3 totals 11 residues. Between the trimmed V and J ends, which lost 3 bases and 9 bases, there was a span of 11 bases. CDR3 loop: CSASVGLAQYF. The CDR3 DNA reads as TGCAGTGCTAGTGTGGGTTTGGCCCAGTACTTC.

This clonotype was detected many times. The V and J genes are TRBV7-6 and TRBJ2-5; 10 nucleotides agree with TRBD2. The CDR3 has 16 amino acids. The ends lost 2 bases at V and 2 bases at J; junction bases unmatched: 5. Germline V gene lookup returns CDR1 SGHVS and CDR2 FNYEAQ. CDR3 DNA sequence: TGTGCCAGCAGCTTAATAGCGGGGGGACCTCAAGAGACCCAGTACTTC. This gives the protein CASSLIAGGPQETQYF.

The chain recombines TRBV6-2 or TRBV6-3 with TRBJ2-2; TRBD1 might be the D (5 bases). Trimming shortened V by 7 bases and J by 2 bases, and 11 bases separated the two germline ends. The CDR3 is 14 residues long. Looked up from germline, CDR1 is MNHEY and CDR2 is SVGEGT. The DNA for the CDR3 is TGTGCCAGCAACGACAGACTCAACACCGGGGAGCTGTTTTTT. Translation: CASNDRLNTGELFF.

This clonotype turned up a few times. This chain connects TRBV7-9 to TRBJ1-2; 9 bases agree with TRBD1. The ends lost 8 bases at V and 9 bases at J; junction bases unmatched: 10. In germline, CDR1 is SEHNR, CDR2 FQNEAQ (reference sequence). The CDR3 contains 13 residues. The CDR3 coding sequence is TGTGCCAGCTCCACCCGACAGGGGGAAAGCTACACCTTC. Its protein is CASSTRQGESYTF.

The genes are TRBV2 and TRBJ2-5; 11 bases align to TRBD2. Germline lookup yields CDR1 SNHLY and CDR2 FYNNEI. The V and J ends lost 6 bases and 7 bases, in that order; junction bases with no gene match: 10. The CDR3 is made up of 15 amino acids. As DNA, the CDR3 is TGTGCCAGCAGACCGACTAGCGGGGCCCGGGGGACCCAGTACTTC. Translating gives CASRPTSGARGTQYF.

This clonotype was seen a handful of times. The chain is built from TRBV11-2 and TRBJ2-1; 10 bases align to TRBD2. From germline, CDR1 is SGHAT and CDR2 FQNNGV. This CDR3 has 15 amino acids. Germline trimming cut 3 bases from V and 7 bases from J; bases unmatched to any gene: 6. The CDR3: CASSLGSGGNNEQFF. The CDR3 nucleotides are TGTGCCAGCAGCTTGGGTAGCGGGGGGAATAATGAGCAGTTCTTC.